This entry concerns a single TCR beta chain. This sample stems from a study of technical replicates of blood from several donors. CDR3 length: 13 residues. Germline CDR1 reads SGHNT; CDR2 reads YYREEE (reference sequence). V lost 3 bases, J lost 5 bases, and 3 bases stayed unmatched. Sequencing was performed with immunoSEQ multiplex PCR; in TCRdb, only in-frame clones are kept and a portion is missing. The sample records tens of thousands of clones, 92% being singletons. This chain uses TRBV5-4 with TRBJ2-3, with 7 bases aligning to TRBD1. This TCR was sampled from a human donor in good health. Sequencing was performed on T cells isolated from PBMCs. The CDR3 loop reads CASSWNRGDTQYF. CDR3 DNA: TGTGCCAGCAGCTGGAACAGGGGAGATACGCAGTATTTT.